These 5 T cell receptor beta chains came from one sample sequenced in a study of sequential checkpoint blockade in melanoma. The table came from immunoSEQ multiplex PCR; TCRdb's copy has only in-frame clones and leaves some out. The table has roughly 5,000 clones, approximately 54% seen once. Indicated treatment: randomized to nivolumab then ipilimumab (arm A) or the reverse (arm B). The material sequenced was CD8+ T cells sorted from blood (inferred from file names), taken from a patient given nivolumab and ipilimumab in sequence. The source of these receptors is a human donor with melanoma.

The chain links TRBV28 to TRBJ2-7, with D possibly TRBD2 on 6 matching bases. With 2 bases removed from V and 4 bases from J, the gap between germline ends came to 9 bases. Looked up from germline, CDR1 is MDHEN and CDR2 is SYDVKM. This CDR3 is 13 amino acids long. The CDR3 DNA sequence: TGTGCCAGCAGTTTAGCAGGGAGGTACGAGCAGTACTTC. It yields the protein CASSLAGRYEQYF. Drawing the rest from reference TRBV28 and TRBJ2-7, the complete variable domain is DVKVTQSSRYLVKRTGEKVFLECVQDMDHENMFWYRQDPGLGLRLIYFSYDVKMKEKGDIPEGYSVSREKKERFSLILESASTNQTSMYLCASSLAGRYEQYFGPGTRLTVT.

This chain connects TRBV5-4 to TRBJ2-1; D may be TRBD2 (5 bases). V lost 7 bases, J lost 4 bases, and 18 bases lay in between. CDR3 length equals 15 residues. CDR1 and CDR2 (germline): SGHNT, YYREEE (reference sequence). CDR3 amino acids: CASHPADGGYNEQFF. The DNA for the CDR3 is TGTGCCAGCCATCCAGCGGACGGAGGTTACAATGAGCAGTTCTTC.

This clone was observed a few times. J is TRBJ2-1 and V is TRBV6-5; TRBD1 matches at 7 bases. CDR3 length equals 14 residues. Trimming at V came to 3 bases and at J to 2 bases, leaving 1 base not matched to a gene. Looked up from germline, CDR1 is MNHEY and CDR2 is SVGAGI. The CDR3 DNA reads as TGTGCCAGCAGTTATCAGGGGGCCTACAATGAGCAGTTCTTC. The encoded protein is CASSYQGAYNEQFF.

V gene TRBV9 combines with J gene TRBJ1-2; 7 bases agree with TRBD1. Germline loops: CDR1 SGDLS, CDR2 YYNGEE. Trimming took 3 bases from V and 6 from J; bases not matched to a gene: 5. This CDR3 is 13 amino acids long. The CDR3 reads CASSETGLDGYTF. The DNA of the CDR3 is TGTGCCAGCAGCGAGACAGGGCTCGATGGCTACACCTTC.

The rearrangement links TRBV28 to TRBJ1-5; D may be TRBD1 (5 bases). Germline CDR1 and CDR2: MDHEN and SYDVKM. The V end lost 5 bases, the J end lost 5 bases, and 13 bases lay between the germline ends. CDR3 length equals 14 residues. The CDR3 bases are TGTGCCAGCAGTACCACAGGTGGTCATCAGCCCCAGCATTTT. It codes for CASSTTGGHQPQHF.